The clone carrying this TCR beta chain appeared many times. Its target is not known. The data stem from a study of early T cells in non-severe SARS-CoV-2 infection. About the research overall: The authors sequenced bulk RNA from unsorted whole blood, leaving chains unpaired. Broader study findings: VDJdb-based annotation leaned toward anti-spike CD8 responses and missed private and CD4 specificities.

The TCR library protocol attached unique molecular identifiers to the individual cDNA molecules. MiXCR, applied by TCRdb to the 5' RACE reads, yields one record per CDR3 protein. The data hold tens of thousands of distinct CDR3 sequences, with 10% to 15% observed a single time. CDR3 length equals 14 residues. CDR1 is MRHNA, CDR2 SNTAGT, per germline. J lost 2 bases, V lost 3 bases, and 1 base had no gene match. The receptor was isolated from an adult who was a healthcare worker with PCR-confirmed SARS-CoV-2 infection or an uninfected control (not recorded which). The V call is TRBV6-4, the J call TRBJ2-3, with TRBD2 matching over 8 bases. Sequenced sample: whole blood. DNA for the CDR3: TGTGCCAGCAGTGAAGCGGGGGACACAGATACGCAGTATTTT. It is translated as CASSEAGDTDTQYF.